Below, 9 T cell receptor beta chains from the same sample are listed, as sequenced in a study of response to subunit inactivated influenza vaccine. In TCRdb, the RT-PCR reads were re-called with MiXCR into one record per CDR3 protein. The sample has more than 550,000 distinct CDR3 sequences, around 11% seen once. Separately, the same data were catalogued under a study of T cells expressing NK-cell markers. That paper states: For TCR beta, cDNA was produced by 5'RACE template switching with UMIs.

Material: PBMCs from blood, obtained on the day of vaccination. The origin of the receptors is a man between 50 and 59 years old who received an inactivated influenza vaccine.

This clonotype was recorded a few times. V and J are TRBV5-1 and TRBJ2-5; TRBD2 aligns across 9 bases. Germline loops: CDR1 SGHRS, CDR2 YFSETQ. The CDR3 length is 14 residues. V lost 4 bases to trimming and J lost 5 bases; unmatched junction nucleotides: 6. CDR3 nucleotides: TGCGCCAGCAGCGAAGGCGGGAGGGAGGAGACCCAGTACTTC. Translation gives CASSEGGREETQYF.

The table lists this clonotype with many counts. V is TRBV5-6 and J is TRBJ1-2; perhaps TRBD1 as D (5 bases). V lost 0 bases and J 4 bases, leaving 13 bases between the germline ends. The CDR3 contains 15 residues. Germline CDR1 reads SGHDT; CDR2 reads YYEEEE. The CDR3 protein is CASSLGGSFGYGYTF. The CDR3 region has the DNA TGTGCCAGCAGCTTGGGGGGCTCCTTCGGCTATGGCTACACCTTC. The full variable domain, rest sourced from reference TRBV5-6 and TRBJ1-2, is DAGVTQSPTHLIKTRGQQVTLRCSPKSGHDTVSWYQQALGQGPQFIFQYYEEEERQRGNFPDRFSGHQFPNYSSELNVNALLLGDSALYLCASSLGGSFGYGYTFGSGTRLTVV.

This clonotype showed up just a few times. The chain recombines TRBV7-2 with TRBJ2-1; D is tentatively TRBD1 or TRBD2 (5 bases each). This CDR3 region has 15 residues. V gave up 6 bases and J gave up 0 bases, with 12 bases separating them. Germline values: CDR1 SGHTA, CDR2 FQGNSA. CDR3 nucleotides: TGTGCCAGCAGACGGGGCTATGGCTCCTACAATGAGCAGTTCTTC. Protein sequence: CASRRGYGSYNEQFF. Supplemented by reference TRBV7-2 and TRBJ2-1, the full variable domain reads GAGVSQSPSNKVTEKGKDVELRCDPISGHTALYWYRQSLGQGLEFLIYFQGNSAPDKSGLPSDRFSAERTGGSVSTLTIQRTQQEDSAVYLCASRRGYGSYNEQFFGPGTRLTVL.

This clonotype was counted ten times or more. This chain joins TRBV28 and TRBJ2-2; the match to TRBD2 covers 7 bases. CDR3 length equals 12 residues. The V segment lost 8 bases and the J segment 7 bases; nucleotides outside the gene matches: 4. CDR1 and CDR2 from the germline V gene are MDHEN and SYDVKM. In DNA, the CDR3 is TGTGCCAGCCGCGGGAGCTTCGGGGAGCTGTTTTTT. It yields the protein CASRGSFGELFF.

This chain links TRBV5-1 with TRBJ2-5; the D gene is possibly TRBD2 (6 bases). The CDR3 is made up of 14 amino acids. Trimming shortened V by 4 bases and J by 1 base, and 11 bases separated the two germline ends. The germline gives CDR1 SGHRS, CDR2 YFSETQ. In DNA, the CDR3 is TGCGCCAGCAGCCCGCTGGGAGGCCAAGAGACCCAGTACTTC. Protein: CASSPLGGQETQYF.

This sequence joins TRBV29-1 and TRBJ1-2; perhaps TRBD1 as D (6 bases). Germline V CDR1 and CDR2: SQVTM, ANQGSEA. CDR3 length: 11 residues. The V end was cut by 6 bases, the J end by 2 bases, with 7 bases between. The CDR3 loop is CSVGHNYGYTF. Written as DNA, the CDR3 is TGCAGCGTGGGACACAACTATGGCTACACCTTC.

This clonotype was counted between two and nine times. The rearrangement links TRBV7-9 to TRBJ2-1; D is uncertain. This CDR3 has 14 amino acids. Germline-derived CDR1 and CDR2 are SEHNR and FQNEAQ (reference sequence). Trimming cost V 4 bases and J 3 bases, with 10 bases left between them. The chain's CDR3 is CASSSRIGYNEQFF. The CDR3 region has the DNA TGTGCCAGCAGCTCCCGGATCGGCTACAATGAGCAGTTCTTC.

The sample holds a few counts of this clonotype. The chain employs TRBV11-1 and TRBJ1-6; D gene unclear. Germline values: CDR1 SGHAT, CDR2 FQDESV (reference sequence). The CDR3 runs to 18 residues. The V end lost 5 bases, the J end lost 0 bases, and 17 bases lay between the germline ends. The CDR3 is CASSPGERGSSYNSPLHF. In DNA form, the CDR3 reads TGTGCCAGCAGCCCCGGCGAACGGGGAAGCTCCTATAATTCACCCCTCCACTTT.

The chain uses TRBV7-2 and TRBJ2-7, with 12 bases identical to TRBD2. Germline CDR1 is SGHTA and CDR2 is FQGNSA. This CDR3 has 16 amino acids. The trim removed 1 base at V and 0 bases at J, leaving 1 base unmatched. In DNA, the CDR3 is TGTGCCAGCAGCTTAGGACTAGCGGGAGCCTCCTACGAGCAGTACTTC. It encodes CASSLGLAGASYEQYF.